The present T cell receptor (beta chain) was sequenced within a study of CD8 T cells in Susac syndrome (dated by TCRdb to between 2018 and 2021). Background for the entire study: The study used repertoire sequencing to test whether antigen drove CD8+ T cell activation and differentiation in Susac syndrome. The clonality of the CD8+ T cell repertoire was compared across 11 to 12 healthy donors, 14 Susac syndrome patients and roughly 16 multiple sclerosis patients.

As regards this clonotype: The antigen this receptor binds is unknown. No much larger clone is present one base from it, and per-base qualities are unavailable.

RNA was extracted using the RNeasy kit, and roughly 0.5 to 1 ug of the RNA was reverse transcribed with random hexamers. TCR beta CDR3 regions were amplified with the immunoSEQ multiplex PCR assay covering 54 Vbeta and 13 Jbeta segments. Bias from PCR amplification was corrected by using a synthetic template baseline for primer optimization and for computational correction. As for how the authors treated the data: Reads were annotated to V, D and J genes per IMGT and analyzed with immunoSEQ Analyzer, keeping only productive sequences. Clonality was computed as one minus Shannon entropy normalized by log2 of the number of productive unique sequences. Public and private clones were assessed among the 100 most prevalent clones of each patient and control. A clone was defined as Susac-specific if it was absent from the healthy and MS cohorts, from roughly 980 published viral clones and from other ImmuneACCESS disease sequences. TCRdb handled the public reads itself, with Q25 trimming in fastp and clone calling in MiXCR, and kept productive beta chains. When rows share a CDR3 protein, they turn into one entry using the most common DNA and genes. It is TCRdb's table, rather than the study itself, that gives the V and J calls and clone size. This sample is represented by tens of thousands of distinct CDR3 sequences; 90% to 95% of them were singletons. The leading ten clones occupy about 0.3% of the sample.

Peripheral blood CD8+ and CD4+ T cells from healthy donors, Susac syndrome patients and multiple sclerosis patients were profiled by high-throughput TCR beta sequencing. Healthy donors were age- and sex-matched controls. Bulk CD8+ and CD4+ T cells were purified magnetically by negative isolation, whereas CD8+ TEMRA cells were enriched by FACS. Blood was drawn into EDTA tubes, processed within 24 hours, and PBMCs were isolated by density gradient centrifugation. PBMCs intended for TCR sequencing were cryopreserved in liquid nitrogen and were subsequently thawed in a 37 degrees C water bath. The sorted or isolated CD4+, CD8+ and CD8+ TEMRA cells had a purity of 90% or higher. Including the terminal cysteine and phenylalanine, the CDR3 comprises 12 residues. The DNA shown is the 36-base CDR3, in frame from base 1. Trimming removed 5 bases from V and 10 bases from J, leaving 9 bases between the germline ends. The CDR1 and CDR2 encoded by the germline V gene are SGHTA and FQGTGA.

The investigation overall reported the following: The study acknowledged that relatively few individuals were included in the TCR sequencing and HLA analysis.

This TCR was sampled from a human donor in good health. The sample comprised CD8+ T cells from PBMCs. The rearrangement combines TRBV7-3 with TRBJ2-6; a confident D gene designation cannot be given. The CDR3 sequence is CASSQPPNVLTF. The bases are TGTGCCAGCAGCCAGCCTCCTAACGTCCTGACTTTC.